This TCR beta chain came from a study of spatial heterogeneity in lung cancer. Study as a whole: Alpha-chain sequences were consistently detected less often than beta-chain sequences.

In the case of this clonotype: A library prepared for alpha chains yielded this beta chain as an off-target read; its size is of little meaning.

Sample time point: sample taken at primary tumor resection. The study sequenced unsorted whole RNA from tumor, nontumor lung or frozen PBMC. The CDR3 totals 17 residues. V was clipped by 0 bases and J by 4 bases, with 15 bases between them. Germline V gives CDR1 LGHNA, CDR2 YNFKEQ. TCRdb passed the 5' RACE reads through MiXCR, listing each CDR3 protein once. This table has 2,000 to 3,000 distinct CDR3 sequences, around 4.3% appearing once. The origin of this receptor is a female donor with early-stage non-small cell lung cancer. Sample: normal lung tissue next to the tumor, taken at surgery. V is TRBV4-2 and J is TRBJ2-2, with unresolved D. The CDR3 protein is CASSQEHRQAPTGELFF. The CDR3 DNA is TGTGCCAGCAGCCAAGAACATCGGCAGGCGCCCACCGGGGAGCTGTTTTTT.